This T cell receptor beta chain was documented in a study of shared clonotypes between healthy human individuals. The CDR3 contains 16 residues. V shed 1 base and J shed 1 base, with 16 bases lying between them. Per germline, CDR1 SQVTM and CDR2 ANQGSEA. Study-wide points: Across several donors, naive CD4 shared 5% to 6.5%, naive CD8 under 4%, memory CD4 roughly 2.1%, memory CD8 approximately 0.4%. The sole specimen, blood, was sampled, and tissue repertoires likely differ.

The sample holds one count of this clone. Its target is not known. Cells designated naive CD8 were CD45RO-negative and were positively selected for CCR7, with terminally differentiated effector memory CD45RA+ cells excluded. Original analysis: Because ImmunoSEQ provided only junction sequences with no quality scores, the filtering differed. Repertoires were generated with immunoSEQ multiplex PCR, while TCRdb's copy carries only in-frame clones and drops some. That table gives V, J and clone size, and the DNA gave D and trimming. The top ten hold approximately 0.3% of the sample, which has roughly 600,000 clones, roughly 98% seen once.

The rearrangement links TRBV29-1 to TRBJ2-5; D ambiguous. The sample consisted of naive CD8+ T cells sorted from blood. This TCR was recovered from a man aged 25-45 years in good health. CDR3 amino acids: CSVEGSHPSVQETQYF. The DNA of the CDR3 is TGCAGCGTTGAAGGGAGTCACCCAAGTGTCCAAGAGACCCAGTACTTC.